The 32 T cell receptor beta chains reported below all come from one sample, sequenced in a study of T-cell memory formation after mild COVID-19. From the 5' RACE reads, TCRdb called clonotypes with MiXCR, one entry per CDR3 protein. This sample has roughly 580,000 distinct CDR3 sequences, with about a sixth found just once. The sequenced sample was PBMCs or a T cell subset sorted from them (not recorded which). All receptors derive from an adult woman who had mild COVID-19 (a few samples of this study predate the infection). Cell type and time point are not known.

This chain joins TRBV18 and TRBJ1-6; unclear D gene. The germline V gene has CDR1 KGHSH and CDR2 LQKENI. With 2 bases removed from V and 9 bases from J, the gap between germline ends came to 8 bases. The CDR3 totals 13 residues. CDR3 residues: CASSPSGGSPLHF. DNA of the CDR3: TGTGCCAGCTCACCATCTGGTGGTTCACCCCTCCACTTT.

This clonotype was counted a few times. The chain carries TRBV12-5 and TRBJ2-7, with 8 nucleotides matching TRBD1. Germline lookup yields CDR1 LGHNT and CDR2 FRNRAP. V lost 5 bases, J lost 0 bases, and 6 bases stayed unmatched. This CDR3 has 15 residues. The DNA for the CDR3 is TGTGCTAGTGGTACTTGGACAGGGAACTCCTACGAGCAGTACTTC. Translation gives CASGTWTGNSYEQYF.

The rearrangement joins TRBV9 to TRBJ1-1, with D hard to call. Germline V CDR1 and CDR2: SGDLS, YYNGEE. Trimming removed 0 bases at V and 3 bases at J, with 6 bases between. The CDR3 has 13 residues. The CDR3 DNA is TGTGCCAGCAGCGTAGTCCTGGACACTGAAGCTTTCTTT. Residues: CASSVVLDTEAFF.

This clonotype occurred a few times. The chain links TRBV5-1 to TRBJ2-7; 13 nucleotides align to TRBD2. Germline CDR1 and CDR2: SGHRS and YFSETQ. With 4 bases clipped from V and 2 bases from J, the junction kept 6 bases outside the gene matches. The CDR3 has 16 amino acids. DNA of the CDR3: TGCGCCAGCAGCGCCGGGACTAGCGGGGACCCCTACGAGCAGTACTTC. Its translation is CASSAGTSGDPYEQYF.

This chain connects TRBV3-1 to TRBJ1-6, with D hard to call. The germline CDR1 and CDR2 sequences are LGHDT and YNNKEL (reference sequence). V dropped 4 bases and J dropped 17 bases, with 21 bases sitting between them. This CDR3 comprises 14 residues. The CDR3 is CASSRGSETRYVHF. CDR3 DNA sequence: TGTGCCAGCAGCCGAGGCTCCGAAACGCGATACGTCCACTTT. Supplemented by reference TRBV3-1 and TRBJ1-6, the full variable domain reads DTAVSQTPKYLVTQMGNDKSIKCEQNLGHDTMYWYKQDSKKFLKIMFSYNNKELIINETVPNRFSPKSPDKAHLNLHINSLELGDSAVYFCASSRGSETRYVHFGNGTRLTVT.

A few counts support this clonotype. The rearrangement uses TRBV6-5 and TRBJ2-5; 9 nucleotides line up with TRBD1. This CDR3 comprises 15 residues. Germline CDR1 MNHEY, CDR2 SVGAGI. The V segment lost 5 bases and the J segment 5 bases; nucleotides outside the gene matches: 9. CDR3 nucleotides: TGTGCCAGCAGTCCCGGGACAGGGCCGAGTGAGACCCAGTACTTC. The encoded protein is CASSPGTGPSETQYF.

V usage is TRBV7-3 and J usage is TRBJ2-3, with 7 bases aligning to TRBD2. Germline CDR1 is SGHTA and CDR2 is FQGTGA. Germline trimming cut 1 base from V and 2 bases from J; bases unmatched to any gene: 12. The CDR3 consists of 18 residues. This chain's CDR3 is CASSLSGGGLSLTDTQYF. As DNA, the CDR3 is TGTGCCAGCAGCTTAAGCGGCGGGGGACTATCGCTCACAGATACGCAGTATTTT.

The V call is TRBV6-5, the J call TRBJ1-5, with D perhaps matching TRBD1 (5 bases). Trimming took 6 bases from V and 5 from J, leaving 11 bases between them. The V gene's germline CDR1 is MNHEY and CDR2 SVGAGI. The CDR3 contains 13 residues. This CDR3 reads CASREGYDQPQHF. The CDR3 region has the DNA TGTGCCAGCAGGGAGGGGTACGATCAGCCCCAGCATTTT.

The chain links TRBV10-3 to TRBJ1-3; D not certain. The CDR3 totals 16 residues. The V gene's germline CDR1 is ENHRY and CDR2 SYGVKD. Trimming left V 2 bases short and J 0 bases short, with 11 bases between. DNA of the CDR3: TGTGCCATCAGTGAGCCAGGAGCCAGCTCTGGAAACACCATATATTTT. It codes for CAISEPGASSGNTIYF.

The chain uses TRBV30 and TRBJ2-7; TRBD1 matches at 7 bases. J was trimmed by 7 bases and V by 8 bases; bases with no gene match: 11. The CDR3 extends over 12 amino acids. In germline, CDR1 is GTSNPN, CDR2 SVGIG (reference sequence). The CDR3 protein is CAVEQGRWEQYF. The CDR3 DNA sequence: TGTGCCGTGGAACAGGGGCGTTGGGAGCAGTACTTC.

This clonotype was seen more than once but under ten times. The gene calls are TRBV5-1 and TRBJ1-3; D uncertain. V lost 0 bases and J 4 bases, leaving 11 bases between the germline ends. The CDR3 consists of 15 residues. Germline CDR1 SGHRS, CDR2 YFSETQ. CDR3 coding DNA: TGCGCCAGCAGCTTGGACCTGGGGTCCGGAAACACCATATATTTT. It codes for CASSLDLGSGNTIYF.

The gene calls are TRBV19 and TRBJ1-5, with D perhaps matching TRBD1 (5 bases). The ends were cut back, 5 bases at V and 2 bases at J, with 19 bases in the middle. The CDR3 is made up of 17 amino acids. The germline CDR1 and CDR2 sequences are LNHDA and SQIVND (reference sequence). The DNA for the CDR3 is TGTGCCAGTAGTCCCTACTGGAGGGAACAGGGCAATCAGCCCCAGCATTTT. It translates to CASSPYWREQGNQPQHF.

This chain links TRBV7-9 with TRBJ1-2; 7 positions match TRBD1. The V gene's germline CDR1 is SEHNR and CDR2 FQNEAQ (reference sequence). The CDR3 runs 14 residues. Unmatched junction bases numbered 5, after V lost 0 bases and J lost 7 bases. In DNA, the CDR3 is TGTGCCAGCAGCTTAGCCGGGACAGCGGCTGGCTACACCTTC. This translates into CASSLAGTAAGYTF.

The chain uses TRBV4-3 and TRBJ1-4, with unresolved D. Trimming left V 0 bases short and J 10 bases short, with 9 bases between. Germline V gene data show CDR1 as LGHNA and CDR2 as YSLEER. This CDR3 is built from 13 residues. The CDR3 sequence is CASSQDRPGKLFF. The DNA for the CDR3 is TGCGCCAGCAGCCAAGACCGGCCAGGAAAACTGTTTTTT.

A few counts support this clonotype. This chain links TRBV20-1 with TRBJ2-5; 7 nucleotides line up with TRBD2. V lost 1 base, J lost 3 bases, and 5 bases stayed unmatched. The germline V gene encodes CDR1 DFQATT and CDR2 SNEGSKA (reference sequence). This CDR3 comprises 14 residues. CDR3 residues: CSARGGLGKETQYF. DNA for the CDR3: TGCAGTGCTAGAGGCGGACTAGGTAAAGAGACCCAGTACTTC.

The J gene is TRBJ2-5, the V gene TRBV4-1; TRBD2 matches at 8 bases. Germline CDR1 reads MGHRA; CDR2 reads YSYEKL. Trimming at V came to 3 bases and at J to 4 bases, leaving 7 bases not matched to a gene. This CDR3 has 15 amino acids. CDR3 region: CASSHSGGPGETQYF. DNA of the CDR3: TGCGCCAGCAGCCATTCGGGGGGGCCGGGAGAGACCCAGTACTTC.

The chain combines TRBV7-2 with TRBJ2-4, with D possibly being TRBD1 (5 bases). CDR3 length equals 13 residues. Trimming took off 0 bases at V and 9 bases at J, with 9 bases between the two ends. Germline V gene data show CDR1 as SGHTA and CDR2 as FQGNSA. DNA of the CDR3: TGTGCCAGCAGCTTAGCGGGGCACATCATTCAGTACTTC. Translating gives CASSLAGHIIQYF.

This clonotype turned up a few times. The V and J genes are TRBV7-2 and TRBJ1-1, with 8 positions matching TRBD1. Per the germline V gene, CDR1 is SGHTA and CDR2 is FQGNSA. The length of the CDR3 is 15 residues. V shed 3 bases, J shed 2 bases, and the junction held 5 bases outside the gene matches. The CDR3 sequence: CASSFRGRGNTEAFF. CDR3 nucleotides: TGTGCCAGCAGCTTCAGGGGGCGCGGAAACACTGAAGCTTTCTTT.

This clonotype was seen more than once but under ten times. The chain is built from TRBV19 and TRBJ2-3, with no clear D. The CDR3 extends over 15 amino acids. Germline assignment: CDR1 LNHDA and CDR2 SQIVND (reference sequence). The V end lost 3 bases, the J end lost 0 bases, and 10 bases lay between the germline ends. The DNA of the CDR3 is TGTGCCAGTAGTATTCTGGCTTCTAGCACAGATACGCAGTATTTT. It is translated as CASSILASSTDTQYF.

There are a few counts of this clonotype. This CDR3 is CSAEGLAGGPSGELFF. The CDR3 nucleotides are TGCAGTGCTGAAGGACTAGCGGGGGGGCCGAGCGGGGAGCTGTTTTTT. V is TRBV20-1 and J is TRBJ2-2; 15 bases are a match to TRBD2. The length of the CDR3 is 16 residues. J was trimmed by 7 bases and V by 5 bases; bases with no gene match: 8. Germline V CDR1 and CDR2: DFQATT, SNEGSKA (reference sequence).

CDR3 sequence reads: CASSQLGGGPDTQYF. CDR3 sequence (DNA): TGCGCCAGCAGCCAACTAGGAGGGGGACCAGATACGCAGTATTTT. The V call is TRBV4-3, the J call TRBJ2-3; D tentatively reads TRBD1 or TRBD2 (6 bases each). Looked up from germline, CDR1 is LGHNA and CDR2 is YSLEER. This CDR3 region has 15 residues. V was shortened by 2 bases and J by 4 bases, with 13 bases between the two germline ends.

The chain joins TRBV20-1 to TRBJ2-7, with a tentative D call TRBD1 (6 bases). Per the germline V gene, CDR1 is DFQATT and CDR2 is SNEGSKA (reference sequence). V lost 5 bases and J 0 bases, leaving 14 bases between the germline ends. The CDR3 covers 14 residues. For the CDR3, the DNA is TGCAGTGCTTCGGACAGAAGGACCTCCTACGAGCAGTACTTC. It yields the protein CSASDRRTSYEQYF.

The genes are TRBV5-1 and TRBJ2-1; 9 nucleotides line up with TRBD1. Per the germline V gene, CDR1 is SGHRS and CDR2 is YFSETQ. CDR3 length: 15 residues. V was pared by 4 bases and J by 9 bases, with 11 bases of the junction left unmatched. The CDR3 sequence is CASSVTGGDGIEQFF. The CDR3 coding sequence is TGCGCCAGCAGCGTCACAGGGGGCGACGGAATTGAGCAGTTCTTC.

J is TRBJ2-5 and V is TRBV7-9; D tentatively fits TRBD1 or TRBD2 (5 bases each). The germline V gene has CDR1 SEHNR and CDR2 FQNEAQ (reference sequence). Trimming stripped 4 bases from V and 0 bases from J, with 12 bases between. The CDR3 spans 15 residues. The CDR3 coding sequence is TGTGCCAGCAGCTCCACGGGACCCTACCAAGAGACCCAGTACTTC. It translates to CASSSTGPYQETQYF.

The gene calls are TRBV4-3 and TRBJ2-7; D is ambiguous. There are 14 residues in the CDR3. The germline CDR1 and CDR2 sequences are LGHNA and YSLEER. The ends were cut back, 0 bases at V and 7 bases at J, with 13 bases in the middle. Here the CDR3 reads CASSQDPGPLEQYF. The CDR3 DNA follows: TGCGCCAGCAGCCAAGATCCCGGCCCGTTGGAGCAGTACTTC.

This clonotype occurred a few times. J is TRBJ1-4 and V is TRBV18; TRBD1 aligns across 7 bases. CDR1 is KGHSH, CDR2 LQKENI, per germline. With 1 base clipped from V and 7 bases from J, the junction kept 6 bases outside the gene matches. There are 15 residues in the CDR3. The CDR3 is CASSPHGTEFEKLFF. The CDR3 DNA reads as TGTGCCAGCTCACCACACGGGACAGAGTTTGAAAAACTGTTTTTT.

This clonotype was detected a few times. The gene calls are TRBV7-9 and TRBJ2-6; 8 positions match TRBD1. V dropped 6 bases and J dropped 1; count of bases not matched to a gene: 17. Germline V gene sequence: CDR1 SEHNR, CDR2 FQNEAQ (reference sequence). There are 20 residues in the CDR3. CDR3 nucleotides: TGTGCCAGCAGGCCTAACACCGTTTGGACAGGGCTTTCTGGGGCCAACGTCCTGACTTTC. Protein sequence: CASRPNTVWTGLSGANVLTF.

A few counts support this clonotype. The chain joins TRBV25-1 to TRBJ2-5; D is perhaps TRBD1 (7 bases). The CDR3 covers 15 residues. The germline V gene has CDR1 MGHDK and CDR2 SYGVNS. V shed 5 bases and J shed 2 bases, with 15 bases lying between them. The CDR3, as DNA: TGTGCCAGCAGTCGATCGACAGGGAGGCAAGAGACCCAGTACTTC. Translated, it gives CASSRSTGRQETQYF.

Only a few counts were recorded for this clonotype. The gene calls are TRBV27 and TRBJ1-6; TRBD1 matches at 8 bases. From germline, CDR1 is MNHEY and CDR2 SMNVEV (reference sequence). The CDR3 is 14 residues long. Trimming took 2 bases from V and 7 from J; bases not matched to a gene: 1. The CDR3 coding sequence is TGTGCCAGCAGTTTACAGGGGGCCAATTCACCCCTCCACTTT. This codes for CASSLQGANSPLHF.

The chain carries TRBV4-1 and TRBJ1-1; no clear D gene. Between the trimmed V and J ends, which lost 0 bases and 0 bases, there was a span of 8 bases. Germline CDR1 is MGHRA and CDR2 is YSYEKL. The CDR3 spans 15 residues. CDR3 loop: CASSQEVGMNTEAFF. CDR3 nucleotides: TGCGCCAGCAGCCAAGAAGTGGGAATGAACACTGAAGCTTTCTTT.

This chain uses TRBV20-1 with TRBJ2-5; 14 bases are a match to TRBD2. Germline CDR1 and CDR2: DFQATT and SNEGSKA (reference sequence). The CDR3 spans 16 residues. Losses at the gene ends were 5 bases for V and 5 bases for J; bases not matched to a gene: 10. The CDR3 here is CSAGTGTSGGAETQYF. The CDR3 DNA is TGCAGTGCTGGAACCGGGACTAGCGGGGGAGCGGAGACCCAGTACTTC.

This clonotype has more than one count but fewer than ten. The CDR3 DNA sequence: TGCAGCGTTGAAGATCGCAATTCACCCCTCCACTTT. This codes for CSVEDRNSPLHF. The genes are TRBV29-1 and TRBJ1-6; no clear D gene. CDR3 length: 12 residues. The V and J ends lost 0 bases and 7 bases respectively, with 4 bases between them. CDR1 and CDR2 (germline): SQVTM, ANQGSEA.